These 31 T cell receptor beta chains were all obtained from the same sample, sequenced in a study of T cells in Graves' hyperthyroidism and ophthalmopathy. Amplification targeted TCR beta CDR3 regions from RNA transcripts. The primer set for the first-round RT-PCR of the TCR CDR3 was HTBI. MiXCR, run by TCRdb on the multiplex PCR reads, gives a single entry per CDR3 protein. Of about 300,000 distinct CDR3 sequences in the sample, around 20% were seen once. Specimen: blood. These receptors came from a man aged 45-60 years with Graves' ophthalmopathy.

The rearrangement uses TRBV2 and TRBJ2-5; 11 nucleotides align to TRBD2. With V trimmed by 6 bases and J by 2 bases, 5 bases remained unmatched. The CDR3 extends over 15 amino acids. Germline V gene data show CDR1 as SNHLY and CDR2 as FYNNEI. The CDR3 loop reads CASSTGLAEQETQYF. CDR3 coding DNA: TGTGCCAGCAGCACGGGACTAGCGGAGCAAGAGACCCAGTACTTC. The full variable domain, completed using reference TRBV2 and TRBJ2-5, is EPEVTQTPSHQVTQMGQEVILRCVPISNHLYFYWYRQILGQKVEFLVSFYNNEISEKSEIFDDQFSVERPDGSNFTLKIRSTKLEDSAMYFCASSTGLAEQETQYFGPGTRLLVL.

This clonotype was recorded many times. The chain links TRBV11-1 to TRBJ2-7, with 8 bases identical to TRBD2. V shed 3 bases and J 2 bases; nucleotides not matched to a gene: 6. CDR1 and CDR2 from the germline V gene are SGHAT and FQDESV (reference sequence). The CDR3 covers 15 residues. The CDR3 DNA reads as TGTGCCAGCAGCTTCAGGAGTAGCGGGACCTACGAGCAGTACTTC. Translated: CASSFRSSGTYEQYF.

In DNA form, the CDR3 reads TGTGCCAGCACCCTCGAACAGGGGGCTGGAGAGCAGTACTTC. It translates to CASTLEQGAGEQYF. The chain links TRBV6-1 to TRBJ2-7; TRBD1 matches at 9 bases. The V and J ends lost 7 bases and 7 bases, in that order; junction bases with no gene match: 11. The CDR3 covers 14 residues. CDR1 is MNHNS, CDR2 SASEGT, per germline.

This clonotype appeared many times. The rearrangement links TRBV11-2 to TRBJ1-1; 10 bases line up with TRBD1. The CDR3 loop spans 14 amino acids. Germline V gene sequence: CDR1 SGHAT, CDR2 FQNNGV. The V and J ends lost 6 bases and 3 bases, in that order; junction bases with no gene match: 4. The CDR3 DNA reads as TGTGCCAGCAGTCGGACAGGGGGGGACACTGAAGCTTTCTTT. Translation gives CASSRTGGDTEAFF.

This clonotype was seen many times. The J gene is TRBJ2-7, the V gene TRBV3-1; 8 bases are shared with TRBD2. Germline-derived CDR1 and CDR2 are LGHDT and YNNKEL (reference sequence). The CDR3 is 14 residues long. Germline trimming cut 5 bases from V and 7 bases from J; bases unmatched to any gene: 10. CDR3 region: CASSSSASGLEQYF. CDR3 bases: TGTGCCAGCAGCTCGTCGGCTAGCGGGCTTGAGCAGTACTTC.

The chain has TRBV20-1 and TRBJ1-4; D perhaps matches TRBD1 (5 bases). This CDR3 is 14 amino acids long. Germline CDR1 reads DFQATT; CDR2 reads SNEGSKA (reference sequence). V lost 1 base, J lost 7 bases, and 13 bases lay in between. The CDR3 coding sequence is TGCAGTGCTAGAGTGAAGGGGTATAGTGAAAAACTGTTTTTT. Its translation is CSARVKGYSEKLFF.

CDR3 sequence reads: CASSQERTGAPGGYTF. The CDR3 DNA reads as TGTGCCAGCAGCCAAGAGAGGACAGGGGCCCCGGGTGGCTACACCTTC. V and J are TRBV14 and TRBJ1-2, with 9 bases identical to TRBD1. With V trimmed by 0 bases and J by 7 bases, 9 bases remained unmatched. The CDR3 contains 16 residues. Germline CDR1 and CDR2: SGHDN and FVKESK.

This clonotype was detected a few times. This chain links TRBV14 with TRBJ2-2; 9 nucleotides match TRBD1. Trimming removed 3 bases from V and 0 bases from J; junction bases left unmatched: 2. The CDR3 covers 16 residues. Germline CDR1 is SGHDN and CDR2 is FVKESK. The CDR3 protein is CASSHWTGANTGELFF. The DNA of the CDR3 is TGTGCCAGCAGCCATTGGACAGGGGCGAACACCGGGGAGCTGTTTTTT.

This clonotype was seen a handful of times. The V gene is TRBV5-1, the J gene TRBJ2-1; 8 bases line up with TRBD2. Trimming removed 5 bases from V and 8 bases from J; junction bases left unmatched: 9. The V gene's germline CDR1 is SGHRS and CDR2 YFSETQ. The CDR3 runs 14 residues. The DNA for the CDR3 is TGCGCCAGCAGTCCAAGGAGCGGGAGCGATGAGCAGTTCTTC. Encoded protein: CASSPRSGSDEQFF. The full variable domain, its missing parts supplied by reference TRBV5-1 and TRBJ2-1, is KAGVTQTPRYLIKTRGQQVTLSCSPISGHRSVSWYQQTPGQGLQFLFEYFSETQRNKGNFPGRFSGRQFSNSRSEMNVSTLELGDSALYLCASSPRSGSDEQFFGPGTRLTVL.

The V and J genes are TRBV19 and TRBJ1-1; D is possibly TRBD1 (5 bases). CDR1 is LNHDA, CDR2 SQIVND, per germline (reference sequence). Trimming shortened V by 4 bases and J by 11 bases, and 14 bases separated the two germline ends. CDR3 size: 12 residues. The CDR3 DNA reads TGTGCCAGTAGTAACCGGGGCAGCTGGGCTTTCTTT. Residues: CASSNRGSWAFF. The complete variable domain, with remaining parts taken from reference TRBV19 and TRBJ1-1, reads DGGITQSPKYLFRKEGQNVTLSCEQNLNHDAMYWYRQDPGQGLRLIYYSQIVNDFQKGDIAEGYSVSREKKESFPLTVTSAQKNPTAFYLCASSNRGSWAFFGQGTRLTVV.

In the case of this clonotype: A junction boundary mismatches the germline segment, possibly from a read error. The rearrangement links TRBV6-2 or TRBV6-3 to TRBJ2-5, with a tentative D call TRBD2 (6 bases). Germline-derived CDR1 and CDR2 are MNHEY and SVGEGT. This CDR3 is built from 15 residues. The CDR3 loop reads CASSGQNLPGETQCF. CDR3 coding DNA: TGTGCCAGCAGTGGGCAGAACCTTCCGGGGGAGACCCAGTGCTTC.

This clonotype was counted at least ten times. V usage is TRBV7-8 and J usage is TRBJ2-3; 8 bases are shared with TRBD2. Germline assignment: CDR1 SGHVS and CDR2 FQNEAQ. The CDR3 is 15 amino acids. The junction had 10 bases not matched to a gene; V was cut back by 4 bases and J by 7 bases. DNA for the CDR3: TGTGCCAGCAGCTCTAGCGGGCTCCAACAAAATACGCAGTATTTT. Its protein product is CASSSSGLQQNTQYF. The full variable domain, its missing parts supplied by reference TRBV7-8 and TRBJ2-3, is GAGVSQSPRYKVAKRGQDVALRCDPISGHVSLFWYQQALGQGPEFLTYFQNEAQLDKSGLPSDRFFAERPEGSVSTLKIQRTQQEDSAVYLCASSSSGLQQNTQYFGPGTRLTVL.

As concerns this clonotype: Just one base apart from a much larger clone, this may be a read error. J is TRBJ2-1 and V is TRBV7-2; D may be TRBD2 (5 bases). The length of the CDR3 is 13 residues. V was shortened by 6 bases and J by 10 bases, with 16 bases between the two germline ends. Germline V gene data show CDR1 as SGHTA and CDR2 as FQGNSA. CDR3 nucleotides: TGTGCCAGCAGTCCACCGGGAACGTTAGAGCAGTTCTTC. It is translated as CASSPPGTLEQFF.

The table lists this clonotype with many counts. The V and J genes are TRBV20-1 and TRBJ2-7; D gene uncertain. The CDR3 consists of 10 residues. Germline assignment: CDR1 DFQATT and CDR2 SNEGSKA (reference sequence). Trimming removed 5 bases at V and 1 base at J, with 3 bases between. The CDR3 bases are TGCAGTGCTGGATCCTACGAGCAGTACTTC. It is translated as CSAGSYEQYF.

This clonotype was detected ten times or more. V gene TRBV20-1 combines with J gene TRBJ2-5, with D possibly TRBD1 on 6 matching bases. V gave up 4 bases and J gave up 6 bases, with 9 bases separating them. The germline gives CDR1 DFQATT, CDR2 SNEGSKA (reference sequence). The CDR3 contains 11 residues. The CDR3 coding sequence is TGCAGTGCTAACAGGGAGAAGACCCAGTACTTC. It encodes CSANREKTQYF.

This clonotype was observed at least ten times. As DNA, the CDR3 is TGTGCCAGCAGTGACTCAGGGGGAAGGGGCACTGAAGCTTTCTTT. As protein: CASSDSGGRGTEAFF. The chain recombines TRBV12-3 or TRBV12-4 with TRBJ1-1; 7 bases line up with TRBD1. The CDR3 covers 15 residues. V trimming: 5 bases; J trimming: 4 bases; junction bases outside the gene matches: 10.

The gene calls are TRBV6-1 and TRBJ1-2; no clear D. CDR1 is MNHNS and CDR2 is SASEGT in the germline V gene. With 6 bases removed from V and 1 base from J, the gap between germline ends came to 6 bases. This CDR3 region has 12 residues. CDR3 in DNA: TGTGCCAGCAGCCCACTTAACTATGGCTACACCTTC. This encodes CASSPLNYGYTF.

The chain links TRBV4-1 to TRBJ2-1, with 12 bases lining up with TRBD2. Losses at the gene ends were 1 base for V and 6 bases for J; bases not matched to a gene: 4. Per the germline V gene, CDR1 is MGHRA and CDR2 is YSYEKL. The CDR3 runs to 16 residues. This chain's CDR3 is CASSQGTSGNPNEQFF. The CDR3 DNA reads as TGCGCCAGCAGCCAAGGGACTAGCGGGAATCCCAATGAGCAGTTCTTC.

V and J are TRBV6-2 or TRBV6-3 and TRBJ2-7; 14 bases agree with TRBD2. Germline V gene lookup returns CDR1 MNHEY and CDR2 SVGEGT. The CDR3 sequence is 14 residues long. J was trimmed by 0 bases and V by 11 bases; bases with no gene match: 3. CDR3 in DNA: TGTGCCGCCGGGACTAGCGGGAGCTCCTACGAGCAGTACTTC. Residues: CAAGTSGSSYEQYF.

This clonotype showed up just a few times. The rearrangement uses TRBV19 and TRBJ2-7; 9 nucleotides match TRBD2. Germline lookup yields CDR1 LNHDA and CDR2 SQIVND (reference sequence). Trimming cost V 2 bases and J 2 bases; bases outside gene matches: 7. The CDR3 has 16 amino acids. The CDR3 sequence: CASSISRASGAYEQYF. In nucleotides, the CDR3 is TGTGCCAGTAGTATAAGTCGGGCTAGCGGGGCCTACGAGCAGTACTTC.

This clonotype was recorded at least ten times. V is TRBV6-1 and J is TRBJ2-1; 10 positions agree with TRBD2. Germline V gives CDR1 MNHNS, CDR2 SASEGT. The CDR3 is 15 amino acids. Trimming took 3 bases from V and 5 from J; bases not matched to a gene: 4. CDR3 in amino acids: CASSDSAGGHNEQFF. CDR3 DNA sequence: TGTGCCAGCAGTGATTCAGCGGGAGGGCACAATGAGCAGTTCTTC.

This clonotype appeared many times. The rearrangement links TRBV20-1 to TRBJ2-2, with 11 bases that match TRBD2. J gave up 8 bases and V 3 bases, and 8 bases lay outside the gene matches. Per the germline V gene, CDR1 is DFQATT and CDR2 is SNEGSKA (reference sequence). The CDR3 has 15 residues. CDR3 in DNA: TGCAGTGCTAGCCAGACTAGCGGGACTTCTGGGGAGCTGTTTTTT. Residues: CSASQTSGTSGELFF.

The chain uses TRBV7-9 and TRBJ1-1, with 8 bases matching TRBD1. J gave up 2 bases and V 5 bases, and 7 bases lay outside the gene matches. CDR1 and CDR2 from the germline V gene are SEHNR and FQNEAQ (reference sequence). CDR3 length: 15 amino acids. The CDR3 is CASSPDRGRNTEAFF. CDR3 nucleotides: TGTGCCAGCAGCCCTGACAGGGGCCGAAACACTGAAGCTTTCTTT.

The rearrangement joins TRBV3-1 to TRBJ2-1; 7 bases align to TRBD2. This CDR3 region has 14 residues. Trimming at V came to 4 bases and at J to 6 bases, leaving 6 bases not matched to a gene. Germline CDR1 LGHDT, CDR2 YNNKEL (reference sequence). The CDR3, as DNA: TGTGCCAGCAGCCGGCGGGAGAGGCCCAATGAGCAGTTCTTC. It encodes CASSRRERPNEQFF.

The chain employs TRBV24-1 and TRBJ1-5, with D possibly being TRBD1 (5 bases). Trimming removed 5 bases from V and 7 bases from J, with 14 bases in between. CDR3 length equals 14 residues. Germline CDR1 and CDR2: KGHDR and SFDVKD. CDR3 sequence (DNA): TGTGCCACCAGTGGGTGGAGGGGTGGGCAGCCCCAGCATTTT. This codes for CATSGWRGGQPQHF.

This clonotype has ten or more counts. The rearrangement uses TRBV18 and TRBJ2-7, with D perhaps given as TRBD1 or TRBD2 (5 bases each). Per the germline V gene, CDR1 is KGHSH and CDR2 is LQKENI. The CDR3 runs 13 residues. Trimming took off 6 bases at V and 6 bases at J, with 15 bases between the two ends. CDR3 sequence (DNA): TGTGCCAGCTCCGCCCCACCGGGGCGCGAGCAGTACTTC. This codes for CASSAPPGREQYF.

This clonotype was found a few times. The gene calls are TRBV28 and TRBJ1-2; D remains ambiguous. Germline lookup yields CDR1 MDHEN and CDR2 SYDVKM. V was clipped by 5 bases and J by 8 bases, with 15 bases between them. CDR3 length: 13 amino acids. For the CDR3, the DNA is TGTGCCAGCAGTCTCCCCCCCGACGGGGGCTACACCTTC. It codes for CASSLPPDGGYTF.

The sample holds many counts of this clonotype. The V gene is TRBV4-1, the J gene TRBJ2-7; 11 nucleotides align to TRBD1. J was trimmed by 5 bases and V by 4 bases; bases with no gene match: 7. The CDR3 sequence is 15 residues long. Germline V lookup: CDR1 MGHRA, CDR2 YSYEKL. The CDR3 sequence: CASSPWTGGLDEQYF. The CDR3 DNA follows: TGCGCCAGCAGCCCGTGGACAGGGGGCTTGGACGAGCAGTACTTC.

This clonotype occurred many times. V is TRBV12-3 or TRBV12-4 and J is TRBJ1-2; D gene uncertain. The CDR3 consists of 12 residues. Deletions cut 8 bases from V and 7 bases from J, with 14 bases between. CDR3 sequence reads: CASGMGNAGYTF. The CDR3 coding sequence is TGTGCCAGCGGGATGGGTAACGCTGGCTACACCTTC.

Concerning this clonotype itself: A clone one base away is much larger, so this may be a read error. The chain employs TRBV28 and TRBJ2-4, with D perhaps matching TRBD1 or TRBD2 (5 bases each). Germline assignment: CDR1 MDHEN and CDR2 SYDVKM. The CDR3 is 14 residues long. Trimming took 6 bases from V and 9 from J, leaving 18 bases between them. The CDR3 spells CASSRQTKGSIQYF. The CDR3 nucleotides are TGTGCCAGCAGCAGGCAGACTAAGGGGAGCATTCAGTACTTC.

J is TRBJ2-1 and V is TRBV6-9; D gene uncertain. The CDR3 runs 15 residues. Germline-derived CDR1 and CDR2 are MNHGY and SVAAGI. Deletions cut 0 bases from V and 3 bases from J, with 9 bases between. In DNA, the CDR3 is TGTGCCAGCAGTTATTCGCGATTAGGCTACAATGAGCAGTTCTTC. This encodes CASSYSRLGYNEQFF.